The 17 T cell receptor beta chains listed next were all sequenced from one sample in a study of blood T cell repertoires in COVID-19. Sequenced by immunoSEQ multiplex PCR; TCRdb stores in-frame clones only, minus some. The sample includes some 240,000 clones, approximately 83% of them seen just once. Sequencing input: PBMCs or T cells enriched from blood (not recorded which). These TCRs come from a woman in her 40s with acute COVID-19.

CDR3 sequence (DNA): TGCAGCGCCCCATGGAGGGACAGCGGAAAGACCCAGTACTTC. This codes for CSAPWRDSGKTQYF. The gene calls are TRBV29-1 and TRBJ2-5; a weak D match, TRBD1 (7 bases). Germline-derived CDR1 and CDR2 are SQVTM and ANQGSEA. CDR3 size: 14 residues. V lost 7 bases and J 6 bases, leaving 21 bases between the germline ends.

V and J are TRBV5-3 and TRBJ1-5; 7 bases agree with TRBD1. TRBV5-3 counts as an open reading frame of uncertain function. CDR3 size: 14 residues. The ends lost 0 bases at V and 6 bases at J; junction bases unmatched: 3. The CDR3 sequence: CARSLDRGGQPQHF. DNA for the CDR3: TGTGCCAGAAGCTTGGACAGGGGAGGTCAGCCCCAGCATTTT.

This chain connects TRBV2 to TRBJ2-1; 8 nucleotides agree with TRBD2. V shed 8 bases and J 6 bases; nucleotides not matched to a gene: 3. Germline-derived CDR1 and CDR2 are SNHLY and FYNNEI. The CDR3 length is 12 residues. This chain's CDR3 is CASDLAGNEQFF. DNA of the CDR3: TGTGCCAGCGATCTAGCGGGCAATGAGCAGTTCTTC.

CDR3 bases: TGTGCCAGCAGCGTAGGAGATGGGACAGGAGGGTCGGAAAACGAGCAGTACTTC. It specifies CASSVGDGTGGSENEQYF. V gene TRBV9 combines with J gene TRBJ2-7; TRBD1 matches at 8 bases. V lost 0 bases, J lost 5 bases, and 16 bases stayed unmatched. From germline, CDR1 is SGDLS and CDR2 YYNGEE. The CDR3 runs 18 residues.

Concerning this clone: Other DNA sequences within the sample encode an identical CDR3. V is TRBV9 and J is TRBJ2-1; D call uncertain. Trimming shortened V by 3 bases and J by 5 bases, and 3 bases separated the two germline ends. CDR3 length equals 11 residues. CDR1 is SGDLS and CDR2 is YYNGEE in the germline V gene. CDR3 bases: TGTGCCAGCAGCGGCGACAATGAGCAGTTCTTC. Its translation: CASSGDNEQFF.

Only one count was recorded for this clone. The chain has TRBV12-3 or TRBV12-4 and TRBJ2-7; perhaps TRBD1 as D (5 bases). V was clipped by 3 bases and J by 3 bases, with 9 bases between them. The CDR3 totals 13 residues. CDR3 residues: CASSLETDYEQYF. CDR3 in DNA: TGTGCCAGCAGTTTGGAGACAGACTACGAGCAGTACTTC.

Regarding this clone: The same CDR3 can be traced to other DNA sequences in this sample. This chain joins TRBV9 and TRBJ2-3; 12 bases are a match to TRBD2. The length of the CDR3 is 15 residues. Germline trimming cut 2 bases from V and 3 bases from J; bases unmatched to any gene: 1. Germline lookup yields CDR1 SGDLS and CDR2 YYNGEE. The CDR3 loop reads CASSVGLAGTDTQYF. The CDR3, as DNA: TGTGCCAGCAGCGTTGGACTAGCGGGGACAGATACGCAGTATTTT.

For the CDR3, the DNA is TGTGCCAGCAGCTTCGGGGGGCTTAGGGGAAACATTCAGTACTTC. As protein: CASSFGGLRGNIQYF. The chain has TRBV7-2 and TRBJ2-4; a weak D match, TRBD2 (7 bases). This CDR3 is 15 amino acids long. CDR1 and CDR2 (germline): SGHTA, FQGNSA. V was clipped by 3 bases and J by 6 bases, with 15 bases between them. Full variable domain (rest looked up from reference TRBV7-2 and TRBJ2-4): GAGVSQSPSNKVTEKGKDVELRCDPISGHTALYWYRQSLGQGLEFLIYFQGNSAPDKSGLPSDRFSAERTGGSVSTLTIQRTQQEDSAVYLCASSFGGLRGNIQYFGAGTRLSVL.

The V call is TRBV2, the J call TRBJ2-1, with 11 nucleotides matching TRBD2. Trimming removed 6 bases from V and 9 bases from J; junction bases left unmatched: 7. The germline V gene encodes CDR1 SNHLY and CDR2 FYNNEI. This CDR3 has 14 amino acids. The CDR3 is CASRGRTSGLEQFF. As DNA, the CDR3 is TGTGCCAGCAGGGGGAGGACTAGCGGGCTTGAGCAGTTCTTC.

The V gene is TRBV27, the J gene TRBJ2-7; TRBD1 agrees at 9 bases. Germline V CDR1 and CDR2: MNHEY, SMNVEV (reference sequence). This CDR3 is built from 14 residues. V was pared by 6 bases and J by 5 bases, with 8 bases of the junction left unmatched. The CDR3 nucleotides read TGTGCCAGCAGCTCGGGGACAGGGAACAACGAGCAGTACTTC. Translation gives CASSSGTGNNEQYF.

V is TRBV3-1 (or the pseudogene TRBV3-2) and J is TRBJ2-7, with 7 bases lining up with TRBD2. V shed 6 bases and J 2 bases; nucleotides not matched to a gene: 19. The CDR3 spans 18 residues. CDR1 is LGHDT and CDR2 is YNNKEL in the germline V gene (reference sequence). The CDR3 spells CASSRGILLATQTYEQYF. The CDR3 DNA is TGTGCCAGCAGTCGTGGAATCCTACTAGCGACCCAGACCTACGAGCAGTACTTC.

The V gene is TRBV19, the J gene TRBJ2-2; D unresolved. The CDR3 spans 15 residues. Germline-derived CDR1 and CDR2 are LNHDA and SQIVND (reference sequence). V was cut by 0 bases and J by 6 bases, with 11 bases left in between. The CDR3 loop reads CASSIDLSPAGELFF. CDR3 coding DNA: TGTGCCAGTAGTATAGATCTTAGTCCTGCCGGGGAGCTGTTTTTT.

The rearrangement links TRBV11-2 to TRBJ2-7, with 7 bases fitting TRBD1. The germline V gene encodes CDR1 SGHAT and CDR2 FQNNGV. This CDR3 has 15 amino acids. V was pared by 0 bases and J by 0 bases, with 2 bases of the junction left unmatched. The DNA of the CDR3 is TGTGCCAGCAGCTTAGACCCAGGGGGCTCCTACGAGCAGTACTTC. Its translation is CASSLDPGGSYEQYF.

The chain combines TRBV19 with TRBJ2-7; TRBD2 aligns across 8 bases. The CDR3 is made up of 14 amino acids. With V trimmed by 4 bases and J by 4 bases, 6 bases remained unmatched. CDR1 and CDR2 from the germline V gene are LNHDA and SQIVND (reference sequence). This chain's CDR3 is CASSTTSGLYEQYF. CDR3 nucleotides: TGTGCCAGTAGTACCACTAGCGGACTTTACGAGCAGTACTTC.

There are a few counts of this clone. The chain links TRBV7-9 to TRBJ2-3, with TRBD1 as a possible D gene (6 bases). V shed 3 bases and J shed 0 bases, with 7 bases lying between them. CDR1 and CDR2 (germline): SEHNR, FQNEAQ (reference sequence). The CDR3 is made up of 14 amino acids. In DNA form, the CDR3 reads TGTGCCAGCAGCTTGGGGGCGAGCACAGATACGCAGTATTTT. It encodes CASSLGASTDTQYF.

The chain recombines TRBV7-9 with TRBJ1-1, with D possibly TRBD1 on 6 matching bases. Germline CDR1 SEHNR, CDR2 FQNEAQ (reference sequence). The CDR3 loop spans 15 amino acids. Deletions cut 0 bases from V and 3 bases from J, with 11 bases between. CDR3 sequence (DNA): TGTGCCAGCAGCTTAGCCGGGACACTTTACACTGAAGCTTTCTTT. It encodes CASSLAGTLYTEAFF. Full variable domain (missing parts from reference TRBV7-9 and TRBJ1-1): DTGVSQNPRHKITKRGQNVTFRCDPISEHNRLYWYRQTLGQGPEFLTYFQNEAQLEKSRLLSDRFSAERPKGSFSTLEIQRTEQGDSAMYLCASSLAGTLYTEAFFGQGTRLTVV.

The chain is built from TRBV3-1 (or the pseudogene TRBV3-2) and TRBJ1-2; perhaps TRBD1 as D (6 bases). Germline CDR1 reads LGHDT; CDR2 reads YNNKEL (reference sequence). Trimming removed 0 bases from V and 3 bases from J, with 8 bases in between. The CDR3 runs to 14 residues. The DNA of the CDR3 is TGTGCCAGCAGCCAAGATACAGGGCACTATGGCTACACCTTC. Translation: CASSQDTGHYGYTF.